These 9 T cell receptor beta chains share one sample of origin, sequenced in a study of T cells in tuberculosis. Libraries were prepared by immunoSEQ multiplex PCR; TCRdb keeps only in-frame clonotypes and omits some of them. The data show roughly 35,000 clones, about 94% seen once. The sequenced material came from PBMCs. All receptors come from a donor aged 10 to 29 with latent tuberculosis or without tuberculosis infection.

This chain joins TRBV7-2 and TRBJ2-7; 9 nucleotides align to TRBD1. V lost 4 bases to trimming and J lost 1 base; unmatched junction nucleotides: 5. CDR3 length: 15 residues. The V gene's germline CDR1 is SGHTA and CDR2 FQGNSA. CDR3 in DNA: TGTGCCAGCAGCTCAGGGACAGGGCAATCCTACGAGCAGTACTTC. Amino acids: CASSSGTGQSYEQYF.

CDR3 sequence (DNA): TGTGCCAGCAGTGATCATTTCTCCTATAATTCACCCCTCCACTTT. It is translated as CASSDHFSYNSPLHF. The gene calls are TRBV6-1 and TRBJ1-6; D gene ambiguous. CDR1 and CDR2 from the germline V gene are MNHNS and SASEGT. Trimming shortened V by 3 bases and J by 0 bases, and 6 bases separated the two germline ends. The CDR3 has 15 residues.

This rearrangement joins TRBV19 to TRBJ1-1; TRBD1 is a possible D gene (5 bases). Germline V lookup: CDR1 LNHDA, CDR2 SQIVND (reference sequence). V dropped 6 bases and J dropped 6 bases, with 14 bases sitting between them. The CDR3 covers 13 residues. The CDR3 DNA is TGTGCCAGTAGACAGGTCTTTAAGGCTGAAGCTTTCTTT. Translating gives CASRQVFKAEAFF.

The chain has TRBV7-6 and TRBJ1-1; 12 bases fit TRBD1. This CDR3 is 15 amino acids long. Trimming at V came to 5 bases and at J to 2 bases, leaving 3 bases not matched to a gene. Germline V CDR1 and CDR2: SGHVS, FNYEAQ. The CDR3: CASSPGTGGNTEAFF. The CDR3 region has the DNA TGTGCCAGCAGCCCGGGGACAGGGGGCAACACTGAAGCTTTCTTT.

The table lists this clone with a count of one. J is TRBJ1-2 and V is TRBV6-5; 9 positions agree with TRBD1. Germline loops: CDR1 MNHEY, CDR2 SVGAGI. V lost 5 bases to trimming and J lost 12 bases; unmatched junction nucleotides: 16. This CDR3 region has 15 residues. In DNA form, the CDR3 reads TGTGCCAGCAGTCCATTAGGGGACAGGGTGAACGGGAACACCTTC. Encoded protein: CASSPLGDRVNGNTF.

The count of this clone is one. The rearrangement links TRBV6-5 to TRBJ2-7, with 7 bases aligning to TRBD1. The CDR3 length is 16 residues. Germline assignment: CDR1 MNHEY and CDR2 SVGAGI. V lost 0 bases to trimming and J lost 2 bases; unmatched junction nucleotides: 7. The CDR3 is CASSYSIRDSTYEQYF. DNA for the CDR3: TGTGCCAGCAGTTACTCGATACGGGACAGTACCTACGAGCAGTACTTC.

The CDR3 region has the DNA TGCGCCAGTTCTCCCCGGGAGCTCGGAAGGGCACCCCTCCACTTT. Translation: CASSPRELGRAPLHF. The gene calls are TRBV5-1 and TRBJ1-6; no clear D. The ends were cut back, 8 bases at V and 11 bases at J, with 23 bases in the middle. Germline lookup yields CDR1 SGHRS and CDR2 YFSETQ. The length of the CDR3 is 15 residues.

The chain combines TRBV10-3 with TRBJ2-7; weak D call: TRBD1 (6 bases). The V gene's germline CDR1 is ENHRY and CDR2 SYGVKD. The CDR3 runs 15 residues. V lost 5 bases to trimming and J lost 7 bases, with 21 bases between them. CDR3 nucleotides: TGTGCCATCAGTCCATGGACAGATCGGTCTAGAGAGCAGTACTTC. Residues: CAISPWTDRSREQYF.

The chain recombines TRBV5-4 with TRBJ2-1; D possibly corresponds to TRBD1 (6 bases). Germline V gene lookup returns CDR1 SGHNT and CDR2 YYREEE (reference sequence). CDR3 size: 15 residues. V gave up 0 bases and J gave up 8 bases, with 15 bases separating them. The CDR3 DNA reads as TGTGCCAGCAGCTTGGGTGTGGGGGCCGAATATGAGCAGTTCTTC. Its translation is CASSLGVGAEYEQFF.